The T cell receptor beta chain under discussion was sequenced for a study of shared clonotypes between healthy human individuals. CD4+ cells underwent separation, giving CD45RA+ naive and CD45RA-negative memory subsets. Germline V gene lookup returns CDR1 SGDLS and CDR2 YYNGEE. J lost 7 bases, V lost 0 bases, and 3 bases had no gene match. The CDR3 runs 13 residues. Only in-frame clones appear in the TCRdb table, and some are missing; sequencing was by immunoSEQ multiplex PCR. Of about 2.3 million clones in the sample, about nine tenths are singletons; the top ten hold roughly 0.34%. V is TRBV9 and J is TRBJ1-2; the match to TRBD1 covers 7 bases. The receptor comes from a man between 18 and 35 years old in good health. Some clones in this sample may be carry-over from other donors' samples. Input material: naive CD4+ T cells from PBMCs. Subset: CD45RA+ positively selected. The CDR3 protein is CASSVVQGSGYTF. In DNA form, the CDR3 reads TGTGCCAGCAGCGTAGTACAGGGGTCTGGCTACACCTTC.